This entry lists 30 T cell receptor beta chains sequenced from one sample in a study of cytomegalovirus exposure and HLA in healthy donors. Using immunoSEQ multiplex PCR, the repertoire was profiled, and TCRdb retains in-frame clones only, with some absent. This table holds 250,000 to 300,000 clones, 86% found once. Material: PBMCs. The receptors stem from a woman younger than 30 in good health and CMV-seronegative.

This chain links TRBV28 with TRBJ1-2, with 11 bases that match TRBD1. This CDR3 region has 14 residues. J lost 8 bases, V lost 7 bases, and 9 bases had no gene match. The germline gives CDR1 MDHEN, CDR2 SYDVKM. In nucleotides, the CDR3 is TGTGCCAGCACAAGTAGAAGGACAGGGGGCGGCTACACCTTC. Amino acids: CASTSRRTGGGYTF.

The chain has TRBV28 and TRBJ2-1; 10 bases are shared with TRBD2. The junction had 8 bases not matched to a gene; V was cut back by 6 bases and J by 6 bases. The CDR3 spans 15 residues. Germline values: CDR1 MDHEN, CDR2 SYDVKM. CDR3 protein: CASRSAGGFSNEQFF. In DNA form, the CDR3 reads TGTGCCAGCAGATCAGCGGGGGGGTTTAGCAATGAGCAGTTCTTC.

The V call is TRBV7-2, the J call TRBJ2-1; 12 bases align to TRBD2. The J segment lost 7 bases and the V segment lost 4 bases, leaving 8 bases of the junction unmatched. Germline-derived CDR1 and CDR2 are SGHTA and FQGNSA. The CDR3 runs to 16 residues. In DNA form, the CDR3 reads TGTGCCAGCAGCTGGCCTAGCGGGGGGGCGTATAATGAGCAGTTCTTC. Its translation is CASSWPSGGAYNEQFF.

The rearrangement links TRBV7-7 to TRBJ2-5, with a possible D match to TRBD1 (6 bases). The CDR3 sequence is 14 residues long. The germline V gene encodes CDR1 SSHAT and CDR2 FNYEAQ (reference sequence). The V end was cut by 5 bases, the J end by 4 bases, with 14 bases between. CDR3 in DNA: TGTGCCAGCAGCGGCATACAGGGTTCAGAGACCCAGTACTTC. Translating it yields CASSGIQGSETQYF. Together with reference TRBV7-7 and TRBJ2-5, the CDR3 gives the full variable domain: GAGVSQSPRYKVTKRGQDVTLRCDPISSHATLYWYQQALGQGPEFLTYFNYEAQPDKSGLPSDRFSAERPEGSISTLTIQRTEQRDSAMYRCASSGIQGSETQYFGPGTRLLVL.

V is TRBV7-3 and J is TRBJ2-1, with 14 positions matching TRBD2. After removal of 4 bases from V and 1 base from J, the junction contained 6 bases not matched to a gene. The CDR3 runs to 18 residues. Germline CDR1 SGHTA, CDR2 FQGTGA. The CDR3, as DNA: TGTGCCAGCAGCTCAGGGACTAGCGGGGGCCTTTCCTACAATGAGCAGTTCTTC. It codes for CASSSGTSGGLSYNEQFF.

The chain recombines TRBV9 with TRBJ2-3; 7 bases align to TRBD2. Germline trimming cut 5 bases from V and 0 bases from J; bases unmatched to any gene: 3. Germline CDR1 SGDLS, CDR2 YYNGEE. This CDR3 is built from 14 residues. CDR3 protein: CASSGRGSTDTQYF. The CDR3 coding sequence is TGTGCCAGCAGTGGGAGGGGTAGCACAGATACGCAGTATTTT. Full variable domain (missing parts from reference TRBV9 and TRBJ2-3): DSGVTQTPKHLITATGQRVTLRCSPRSGDLSVYWYQQSLDQGLQFLIQYYNGEERAKGNILERFSAQQFPDLHSELNLSSLELGDSALYFCASSGRGSTDTQYFGPGTRLTVL.

The chain recombines TRBV7-9 with TRBJ2-7; no firm D call. The germline V and J ends were trimmed by 1 base and 4 bases, with 11 bases remaining between them. The germline V gene encodes CDR1 SEHNR and CDR2 FQNEAQ (reference sequence). The CDR3 has 14 residues. The chain's CDR3 is CASSLGSRRYEQYF. In nucleotides, the CDR3 is TGTGCCAGCAGCTTAGGCAGCAGGCGATACGAGCAGTACTTC.

The chain carries TRBV9 and TRBJ2-7; 7 bases agree with TRBD2. CDR1 is SGDLS and CDR2 is YYNGEE in the germline V gene. J was trimmed by 5 bases and V by 2 bases; bases with no gene match: 7. The CDR3 contains 14 residues. The CDR3 DNA sequence: TGTGCCAGCAGCGTTATGGGCGGGAGCGACGAGCAGTACTTC. It yields the protein CASSVMGGSDEQYF.

V gene TRBV7-2 combines with J gene TRBJ2-3; perhaps TRBD1 as D (5 bases). Germline V lookup: CDR1 SGHTA, CDR2 FQGNSA. The CDR3 runs 14 residues. V was shortened by 8 bases and J by 2 bases, with 14 bases between the two germline ends. Written as DNA, the CDR3 is TGTGCCAGCCCGCCACCACAGGACACAGATACGCAGTATTTT. Translation gives CASPPPQDTDTQYF.

This sequence joins TRBV27 and TRBJ1-1; TRBD1 is a possible D gene (5 bases). Between the trimmed V and J ends, which lost 6 bases and 4 bases, there was a span of 12 bases. The germline V gene has CDR1 MNHEY and CDR2 SMNVEV (reference sequence). This CDR3 is built from 13 residues. CDR3 residues: CASRWYQGTEAFF. The DNA of the CDR3 is TGTGCCAGCAGGTGGTATCAGGGCACTGAAGCTTTCTTT.

The rearrangement uses TRBV6-1 and TRBJ2-7; weak D call: TRBD2 (6 bases). This CDR3 region has 13 residues. V was trimmed by 6 bases and J by 7 bases, leaving 16 bases between them. Germline values: CDR1 MNHNS, CDR2 SASEGT. CDR3: CASRRGFLAEQYF. For the CDR3, the DNA is TGTGCCAGCAGACGGGGGTTCTTAGCAGAGCAGTACTTC.

The chain combines TRBV21-1 with TRBJ1-5; the table's D gene call, TRBD1, was not cross checked with the DNA. TRBV21-1 is deemed a pseudogene. There are 20 residues in the CDR3. This CDR3 is CASSKEHKGTGGPKCQPQHF. The CDR3 DNA reads TGTGCCAGCAGCAAAGAGCATAAGGGGACAGGGGGGCCTAAATGTCAGCCCCAGCATTTT.

The chain combines TRBV6-1 with TRBJ1-1; D might be TRBD1 (6 bases). The CDR3 has 14 residues. Germline CDR1 reads MNHNS; CDR2 reads SASEGT. The germline V and J ends were trimmed by 8 bases and 4 bases, with 17 bases remaining between them. This CDR3 reads CASARGPQGTEAFF. For the CDR3, the DNA is TGTGCCAGCGCAAGGGGACCACAGGGCACTGAAGCTTTCTTT.

The table lists this clone with a count of one. The chain carries TRBV7-2 and TRBJ2-5, with D tentatively TRBD1 (9 bases). Germline V gene lookup returns CDR1 SGHTA and CDR2 FQGNSA. V shed 4 bases and J shed 1 base, with 19 bases lying between them. The CDR3 is made up of 17 amino acids. CDR3 sequence reads: CASSSRGGQGTQETQYF. The CDR3 nucleotides read TGTGCCAGCAGCTCCCGGGGGGGACAGGGTACCCAAGAGACCCAGTACTTC. Complete variable domain (other parts from reference TRBV7-2 and TRBJ2-5): GAGVSQSPSNKVTEKGKDVELRCDPISGHTALYWYRQSLGQGLEFLIYFQGNSAPDKSGLPSDRFSAERTGGSVSTLTIQRTQQEDSAVYLCASSSRGGQGTQETQYFGPGTRLLVL.

This chain links TRBV10-3 with TRBJ2-7; D perhaps matches TRBD1 (7 bases). CDR1 and CDR2 from the germline V gene are ENHRY and SYGVKD. This CDR3 spans 14 amino acids. Trimming removed 6 bases from V and 3 bases from J, with 15 bases in between. CDR3 nucleotide sequence: TGTGCCATCAGGCGGGACAGCGTAATCTACGAGCAGTACTTC. Translated, it gives CAIRRDSVIYEQYF.

The V and J genes are TRBV10-1 and TRBJ2-1, with D hard to call. Germline V lookup: CDR1 WNHNN, CDR2 SYGVQD (reference sequence). This CDR3 region has 16 residues. Trimming took 0 bases from V and 0 from J, leaving 9 bases between them. CDR3 amino acids: CASSESRRSSYNEQFF. The CDR3, as DNA: TGCGCCAGCAGTGAGTCTCGGAGATCCTCCTACAATGAGCAGTTCTTC.

The J gene is TRBJ1-6, the V gene TRBV7-2; 7 nucleotides match TRBD1. The CDR3 covers 14 residues. The V and J ends lost 2 bases and 13 bases, in that order; junction bases with no gene match: 8. Germline CDR1 reads SGHTA; CDR2 reads FQGNSA. In DNA, the CDR3 is TGTGCCAGCAGCTTAACAGGGGAACTTTCCCCCCTCCACTTT. Amino acid sequence: CASSLTGELSPLHF. The full variable domain, in which reference TRBV7-2 and TRBJ1-6 provide the parts outside the CDR3, is GAGVSQSPSNKVTEKGKDVELRCDPISGHTALYWYRQSLGQGLEFLIYFQGNSAPDKSGLPSDRFSAERTGGSVSTLTIQRTQQEDSAVYLCASSLTGELSPLHFGNGTRLTVT.

J is TRBJ2-6 and V is TRBV4-2; a weak D match, TRBD1 (6 bases). CDR1 is LGHNA, CDR2 YNFKEQ, per germline. CDR3 length: 16 amino acids. The V end lost 0 bases, the J end lost 3 bases, and 9 bases lay between the germline ends. DNA for the CDR3: TGTGCCAGCAGCCAAGACAGGGGACATGGGGCCAACGTCCTGACTTTC. It codes for CASSQDRGHGANVLTF.

The chain carries TRBV6-6 and TRBJ1-5; no clear D. In germline, CDR1 is MNHNY, CDR2 SVGAGI (reference sequence). V was shortened by 0 bases and J by 5 bases, with 5 bases between the two germline ends. The CDR3 has 13 amino acids. The CDR3 protein is CASSYSSDQPQHF. The CDR3 DNA sequence: TGTGCCAGCAGTTACTCGAGTGATCAGCCCCAGCATTTT.

The chain combines TRBV4-3 with TRBJ1-6; D is uncertain. From germline, CDR1 is LGHNA and CDR2 YSLEER. The CDR3 loop spans 17 amino acids. V was shortened by 1 base and J by 7 bases, with 17 bases between the two germline ends. CDR3 sequence: CASSQVDAAVRNSPLHF. CDR3 nucleotides: TGCGCCAGCAGCCAAGTTGATGCAGCAGTCAGGAATTCACCCCTCCACTTT.

DNA of the CDR3: TGTGCCTGGAGTTTGGGACTAAACTACGAGCAGTACTTC. This translates into CAWSLGLNYEQYF. The J gene is TRBJ2-7, the V gene TRBV30, with 7 bases aligning to TRBD2. Germline V gene lookup returns CDR1 GTSNPN and CDR2 SVGIG (reference sequence). V lost 2 bases, J lost 3 bases, and 4 bases stayed unmatched. This CDR3 region has 13 residues.

This chain joins TRBV4-3 and TRBJ2-7; 9 bases fit TRBD2. Germline CDR1 is LGHNA and CDR2 is YSLEER. Losses at the gene ends were 0 bases for V and 2 bases for J; bases not matched to a gene: 8. The length of the CDR3 is 17 residues. The CDR3 loop is CASSQESQASGAYEQYF. In DNA form, the CDR3 reads TGCGCCAGCAGCCAAGAATCCCAGGCTAGCGGGGCCTACGAGCAGTACTTC.

This chain connects TRBV25-1 to TRBJ2-2; TRBD1 aligns across 7 bases. Germline loops: CDR1 MGHDK, CDR2 SYGVNS. This CDR3 is built from 14 residues. With V trimmed by 2 bases and J by 6 bases, 3 bases remained unmatched. The CDR3 spells CASSEEGGPGELFF. Written as DNA, the CDR3 is TGTGCCAGCAGTGAAGAAGGGGGCCCCGGGGAGCTGTTTTTT.

The sample holds a few counts of this clone. This sample also contains other DNA sequences that code for the same CDR3. This chain links TRBV18 with TRBJ2-7; D gene uncertain. The V end lost 3 bases, the J end lost 5 bases, and 11 bases lay between the germline ends. The CDR3 is 13 amino acids. The germline V gene has CDR1 KGHSH and CDR2 LQKENI. CDR3 DNA: TGTGCCAGCTCACCCGAAACAGACCACGAGCAGTACTTC. Its protein product is CASSPETDHEQYF.

This chain joins TRBV27 and TRBJ1-2; 7 bases agree with TRBD1. This CDR3 has 20 residues. Trimming at V came to 5 bases and at J to 4 bases, leaving 25 bases not matched to a gene. In germline, CDR1 is MNHEY, CDR2 SMNVEV (reference sequence). The CDR3 reads CASSPLDIGPWDSNAYGYTF. The CDR3 nucleotides read TGTGCCAGCAGTCCCCTTGATATCGGGCCGTGGGACAGCAACGCCTATGGCTACACCTTC.

The chain uses TRBV5-1 and TRBJ2-7; D unclear. Germline V gene lookup returns CDR1 SGHRS and CDR2 YFSETQ. The V end was cut by 1 base, the J end by 1 base, with 6 bases between. This CDR3 spans 13 amino acids. Here the CDR3 reads CASSLRRSYEQYF. CDR3 nucleotide sequence: TGCGCCAGCAGCTTGCGCAGGTCCTACGAGCAGTACTTC.

The chain is built from TRBV14 and TRBJ2-4; 10 bases agree with TRBD2. Germline-derived CDR1 and CDR2 are SGHDN and FVKESK. This CDR3 contains 17 residues. V lost 3 bases, J lost 1 base, and 6 bases stayed unmatched. CDR3 nucleotides: TGTGCCAGCAGCCATAGGCTAGCGGGAGCGGCCAAAAACATTCAGTACTTC. Protein product: CASSHRLAGAAKNIQYF.

The chain links TRBV6-6 to TRBJ2-5, with a tentative D call TRBD2 (6 bases). Trimming took off 2 bases at V and 4 bases at J, with 8 bases between the two ends. CDR3 length: 13 residues. CDR1 is MNHNY and CDR2 is SVGAGI in the germline V gene (reference sequence). The CDR3 here is CASSYQGGETQYF. In DNA, the CDR3 is TGTGCCAGCAGTTACCAGGGAGGAGAGACCCAGTACTTC.

V gene TRBV10-2 combines with J gene TRBJ1-3; D is possibly TRBD1 (5 bases). Germline CDR1 WSHSY, CDR2 SAAADI. This CDR3 has 13 amino acids. Trimming took 11 bases from V and 2 from J, leaving 13 bases between them. In DNA form, the CDR3 reads TGCGCCGCATGCGGGACGGCTGGAAACACCATATATTTT. Its protein product is CAACGTAGNTIYF.

The DNA of the CDR3 is TGTGCCAGCAGCTTAGTCTTCGGGAGGTTGGATGGGTTTTCCCCGCATTTT. This translates into CASSLVFGRLDGFSPHF. The V gene is TRBV7-2, the J gene TRBJ1-5; the D is unclear. The V and J ends lost 1 base and 15 bases respectively, with 28 bases between them. CDR3 length: 17 amino acids. The germline CDR1 and CDR2 sequences are SGHTA and FQGNSA.